This TCR beta chain comes out of a study of cytomegalovirus exposure and HLA in healthy donors. Findings and caveats of the study: Reported performance of the classifier showed diagnosis of cytomegalovirus status with high specificity and sensitivity. The study dropped some indistinguishable V segments, TRBV6-2 and TRBV6-3 among them. Analysis performed later found under 20,000 TCR beta sequences associated with HLA alleles at 0.05 false discovery rate.

Researchers ran the PCR with 60 Vbeta and 13 Jbeta primers. This table comes from immunoSEQ multiplex PCR, and its TCRdb copy is limited to in-frame clones, with some not included. The sample records 150,000 to 200,000 clones, about 80% being singletons. As to this clone: Antigen unknown.

Deletions cut 2 bases from V and 10 bases from J, with 21 bases between. The CDR3 has 16 amino acids. CDR1 and CDR2 (germline): SGHRS, YFSETQ. The sequenced material came from PBMCs. The source of this sequence is a woman in her twenties or thirties in good health and CMV-seronegative. The genes are TRBV5-1 and TRBJ1-4, with D possibly matching TRBD1 (5 bases). This chain's CDR3 is CASSFKPGLVFGKLFF. The DNA for the CDR3 is TGCGCCAGCAGCTTCAAACCGGGACTCGTGTTCGGAAAACTGTTTTTT.